This T cell receptor (beta chain) was recovered during a study of cytomegalovirus exposure and HLA in healthy donors. J gave up 0 bases and V 0 bases, and 3 bases lay outside the gene matches. Looked up from germline, CDR1 is LGHNA and CDR2 is YNFKEQ. This CDR3 is built from 16 residues. PCR primers comprised 60 Vbeta and 13 Jbeta primers. Generated by immunoSEQ multiplex PCR, the TCRdb table keeps only in-frame clones and is missing some. This table has 95,000 to 100,000 clones, 65% to 85% appearing once. The chain uses TRBV4-2 and TRBJ2-3; 7 bases agree with TRBD2. The sequence was obtained from a woman aged 60 to 75 in good health and CMV-seropositive. The material sequenced was PBMCs. The CDR3 is CASSQEGGGSTDTQYF. The CDR3 DNA reads TGTGCCAGCAGCCAAGAGGGGGGGGGAAGCACAGATACGCAGTATTTT.